The 6 T cell receptor beta chains below all came from one sample that was sequenced in a study of T cells after yellow fever vaccination. TCRdb passed the 5' RACE reads through MiXCR, listing each CDR3 protein once. This sample has 550,000 or so distinct CDR3 sequences, with roughly a fifth found just once. This specimen consisted of PBMCs, obtained 15 days after the yellow fever booster vaccination. The receptor set was obtained from a man aged 30-40 years who received the YFV17D yellow fever vaccine.

This clonotype was seen a handful of times. This rearrangement joins TRBV9 to TRBJ2-1; 7 bases fit TRBD2. Germline trimming cut 0 bases from V and 2 bases from J; bases unmatched to any gene: 2. This CDR3 is built from 15 residues. CDR1 and CDR2 from the germline V gene are SGDLS and YYNGEE. The DNA of the CDR3 is TGTGCCAGCAGCGTAGTGGGGACTACCTACAATGAGCAGTTCTTC. It specifies CASSVVGTTYNEQFF.

In DNA, the CDR3 is TGTGCCAGCAGCTCCGACAGGGGGCCAGTGGTGGTTACTGAAGCTTTCTTT. Its translation is CASSSDRGPVVVTEAFF. The V and J genes are TRBV7-9 and TRBJ1-1; 10 bases map to TRBD1. Trimming removed 4 bases from V and 5 bases from J; junction bases left unmatched: 13. The CDR3 spans 17 residues. Germline V lookup: CDR1 SEHNR, CDR2 FQNEAQ (reference sequence).

This clonotype has a handful of counts. For the CDR3, the DNA is TGTGCCAGCAGCTTGGCCTGGGACAGGACAGATACGCAGTATTTT. Its translation is CASSLAWDRTDTQYF. V and J are TRBV5-4 and TRBJ2-3; 8 bases are a match to TRBD1. V lost 0 bases and J lost 3; bases outside the gene matches: 3. The CDR3 spans 15 residues. The germline CDR1 and CDR2 sequences are SGHNT and YYREEE (reference sequence).

The genes are TRBV12-3 or TRBV12-4 and TRBJ2-3, with TRBD1 identical over 7 bases. There are 12 residues in the CDR3. The junction had 7 bases not matched to a gene; V was cut back by 5 bases and J by 11 bases. CDR3 coding DNA: TGTGCCAGCAGTCCGCAGGGGGTAGAGCAGTATTTT. The encoded protein is CASSPQGVEQYF.

V is TRBV9 and J is TRBJ2-3; possible D gene TRBD1, 5 bases. From germline, CDR1 is SGDLS and CDR2 YYNGEE. This CDR3 region has 15 residues. The V end lost 0 bases, the J end lost 6 bases, and 14 bases lay between the germline ends. CDR3 protein: CASSVDRSGLDTQYF. The CDR3 DNA reads TGTGCCAGCAGCGTAGACAGGTCGGGCTTGGATACGCAGTATTTT.

J is TRBJ2-1 and V is TRBV5-1, with D maybe TRBD2 (6 bases). Germline loops: CDR1 SGHRS, CDR2 YFSETQ. The CDR3 has 15 amino acids. Trimming removed 4 bases from V and 0 bases from J, with 11 bases in between. CDR3 residues: CASSGDFSSYNEQFF. CDR3 sequence (DNA): TGCGCCAGCAGCGGGGACTTCAGCTCCTACAATGAGCAGTTCTTC.